The next 12 T cell receptor beta chains were all read from a single sample in a study of OX40 agonist ivuxolimab in advanced cancers. Measured with immunoSEQ multiplex PCR; TCRdb has only the in-frame clones, and not every one. The sample holds about 84,000 clones, roughly 82% seen once. Sequencing was performed on CD4+ or CD8+ T cells sorted from blood, taken in a trial of the OX40 agonist ivuxolimab. The source is an adult with an advanced solid tumor such as melanoma, head and neck, liver or kidney cancer.

The V gene is TRBV28, the J gene TRBJ1-1; a weak D match, TRBD1 (6 bases). Germline CDR1 MDHEN, CDR2 SYDVKM. This CDR3 contains 14 residues. The germline V and J ends were trimmed by 2 bases and 5 bases, with 12 bases remaining between them. The CDR3 nucleotides are TGTGCCAGCAGTTTAGGGCAGGGGAGAACTGAAGCTTTCTTT. Its protein is CASSLGQGRTEAFF. Together with reference TRBV28 and TRBJ1-1, the CDR3 gives the full variable domain: DVKVTQSSRYLVKRTGEKVFLECVQDMDHENMFWYRQDPGLGLRLIYFSYDVKMKEKGDIPEGYSVSREKKERFSLILESASTNQTSMYLCASSLGQGRTEAFFGQGTRLTVV.

V is TRBV29-1 and J is TRBJ1-1; unclear D gene. Germline loops: CDR1 SQVTM, CDR2 ANQGSEA. Trimming pared 6 bases from V and 6 bases from J, leaving 14 bases between. The length of the CDR3 is 12 residues. The CDR3 sequence is CSVADQAAEAFF. The CDR3 bases are TGCAGCGTCGCTGACCAGGCGGCTGAAGCTTTCTTT. The complete variable domain, with remaining parts taken from reference TRBV29-1 and TRBJ1-1, reads SAVISQKPSRDICQRGTSLTIQCQVDSQVTMMFWYRQQPGQSLTLIATANQGSEATYESGFVIDKFPISRPNLTFSTLTVSNMSPEDSSIYLCSVADQAAEAFFGQGTRLTVV.

The rearrangement joins TRBV4-2 to TRBJ2-7, with D tentatively TRBD2 (5 bases). V was trimmed by 0 bases and J by 2 bases, leaving 14 bases between them. Germline lookup yields CDR1 LGHNA and CDR2 YNFKEQ. CDR3 length: 16 residues. The CDR3 DNA sequence: TGTGCCAGCAGCCAAGATTTTGACGGGGAAACCTACGAGCAGTACTTC. Amino acids: CASSQDFDGETYEQYF.

This clone occurred once. The chain uses TRBV29-1 and TRBJ1-1; D might be TRBD1 (6 bases). V was clipped by 5 bases and J by 4 bases, with 14 bases between them. This CDR3 comprises 13 residues. The germline CDR1 and CDR2 sequences are SQVTM and ANQGSEA. The CDR3 DNA sequence: TGCAGCGTTCGGCAGGGGTTGGGCACTGAAGCTTTCTTT. Translating it yields CSVRQGLGTEAFF. Looking up the rest from reference TRBV29-1 and TRBJ1-1 gives the full variable domain: SAVISQKPSRDICQRGTSLTIQCQVDSQVTMMFWYRQQPGQSLTLIATANQGSEATYESGFVIDKFPISRPNLTFSTLTVSNMSPEDSSIYLCSVRQGLGTEAFFGQGTRLTVV.

The rearrangement links TRBV28 to TRBJ2-7, with TRBD1 matching 8 bases. V was clipped by 4 bases and J by 2 bases; unmatched bases: 4. Germline CDR1 MDHEN, CDR2 SYDVKM. This CDR3 comprises 14 residues. DNA of the CDR3: TGTGCCAGCAGTTCCCCGACAGGGGCCTACGAGCAGTACGTC. Its translation is CASSSPTGAYEQYV.

This chain uses TRBV29-1 with TRBJ1-1; the D gene is possibly TRBD1 (5 bases). CDR1 is SQVTM and CDR2 is ANQGSEA in the germline V gene. The length of the CDR3 is 15 residues. V lost 3 bases and J 1 base, leaving 15 bases between the germline ends. CDR3 DNA: TGCAGCGTTGAGGACTTTGGGGGGGGGAACACTGAAGCTTTCTTT. Encoded protein: CSVEDFGGGNTEAFF.

This chain links TRBV6-6 with TRBJ1-3, with D possibly being TRBD1 (6 bases). Germline CDR1 reads MNHNY; CDR2 reads SVGAGI (reference sequence). The ends were cut back, 4 bases at V and 4 bases at J, with 11 bases in the middle. CDR3 length: 14 residues. DNA of the CDR3: TGTGCCAGCAGTTCAAGACAGGTCGGAAACACCATATATTTT. Protein product: CASSSRQVGNTIYF.

V and J are TRBV4-1 and TRBJ1-2; D gene unclear. Germline CDR1 MGHRA, CDR2 YSYEKL. The CDR3 consists of 14 residues. V lost 0 bases and J 4 bases, leaving 9 bases between the germline ends. This CDR3 is CASSQEPGPYGYTF. Written as DNA, the CDR3 is TGCGCCAGCAGCCAAGAACCGGGCCCCTATGGCTACACCTTC.

This CDR3 is CASSSFFFSGGQETQYF. In nucleotides, the CDR3 is TGTGCCAGCAGCTCCTTCTTTTTTAGCGGGGGGCAGGAGACCCAGTACTTC. This rearrangement joins TRBV5-8 to TRBJ2-5; TRBD2 aligns across 10 bases. The CDR3 consists of 17 residues. V was pared by 3 bases and J by 5 bases, with 13 bases of the junction left unmatched. Germline V gene sequence: CDR1 SGHTS, CDR2 YDEGEE.

J is TRBJ2-2 and V is TRBV9; TRBD2 is a possible D gene (5 bases). V was cut by 4 bases and J by 4 bases, with 11 bases left in between. Germline CDR1 SGDLS, CDR2 YYNGEE. This CDR3 spans 14 amino acids. CDR3 coding DNA: TGTGCCAGCAGCTCTCGGACTCGCACCGGGGAGCTGTTTTTT. Translation gives CASSSRTRTGELFF.

J is TRBJ1-2 and V is TRBV2; D remains unclear. V was cut by 8 bases and J by 8 bases, with 18 bases left in between. The CDR3 is 13 amino acids. Germline CDR1 reads SNHLY; CDR2 reads FYNNEI. The CDR3 DNA is TGTGCCAGCCCTTTAGGACCGAGGACGGGCTACACCTTC. It is translated as CASPLGPRTGYTF.

The V gene is TRBV11-3, the J gene TRBJ2-7, with 10 bases that match TRBD1. This CDR3 spans 14 amino acids. J lost 2 bases, V lost 4 bases, and 2 bases had no gene match. Germline loops: CDR1 SGHNT, CDR2 YENEEA. This CDR3 is CASSSGQGPYEQYF. The CDR3 DNA is TGTGCCAGCAGCTCGGGACAGGGGCCCTACGAGCAGTACTTC. Full variable domain (missing parts from reference TRBV11-3 and TRBJ2-7): EAGVVQSPRYKIIEKKQPVAFWCNPISGHNTLYWYLQNLGQGPELLIRYENEEAVDDSQLPKDRFSAERLKGVDSTLKIQPAELGDSAVYLCASSSGQGPYEQYFGPGTRLTVT.